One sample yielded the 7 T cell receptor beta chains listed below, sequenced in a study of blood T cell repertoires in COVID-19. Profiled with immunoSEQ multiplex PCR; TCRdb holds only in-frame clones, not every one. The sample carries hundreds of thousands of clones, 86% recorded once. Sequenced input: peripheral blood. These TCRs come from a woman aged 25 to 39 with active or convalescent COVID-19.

CDR3 sequence: CASSLRDRVYGYTF. DNA of the CDR3: TGTGCCAGCAGCTTAAGAGACAGGGTATATGGCTACACCTTC. This chain uses TRBV7-9 with TRBJ1-2, with 7 nucleotides matching TRBD1. Germline CDR1 reads SEHNR; CDR2 reads FQNEAQ (reference sequence). The CDR3 length is 14 residues. With 2 bases clipped from V and 5 bases from J, the junction kept 5 bases outside the gene matches.

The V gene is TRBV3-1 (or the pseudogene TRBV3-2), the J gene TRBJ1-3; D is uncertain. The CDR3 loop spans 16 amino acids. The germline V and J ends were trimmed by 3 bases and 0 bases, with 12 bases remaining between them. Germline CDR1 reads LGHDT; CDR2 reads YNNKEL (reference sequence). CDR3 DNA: TGTGCCAGCAGCCATGCCGTCAGACACTCTGGAAACACCATATATTTT. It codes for CASSHAVRHSGNTIYF.

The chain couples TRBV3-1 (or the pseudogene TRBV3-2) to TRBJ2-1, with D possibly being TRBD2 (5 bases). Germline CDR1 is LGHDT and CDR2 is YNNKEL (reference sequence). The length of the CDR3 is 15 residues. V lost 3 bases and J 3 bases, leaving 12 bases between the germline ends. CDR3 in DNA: TGTGCCAGCAGCCAGAGGGCCGCAGACTACAATGAGCAGTTCTTC. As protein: CASSQRAADYNEQFF.

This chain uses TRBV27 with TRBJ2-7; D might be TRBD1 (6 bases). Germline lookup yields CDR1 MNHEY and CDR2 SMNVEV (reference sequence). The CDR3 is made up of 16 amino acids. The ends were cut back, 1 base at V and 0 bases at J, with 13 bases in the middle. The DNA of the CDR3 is TGTGCCAGCAGTTTATTCCCACTGGACAGCTCCTACGAGCAGTACTTC. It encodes CASSLFPLDSSYEQYF.

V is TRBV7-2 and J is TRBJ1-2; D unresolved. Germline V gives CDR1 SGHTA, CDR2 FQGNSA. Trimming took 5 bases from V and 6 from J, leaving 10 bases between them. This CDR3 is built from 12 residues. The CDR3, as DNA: TGTGCCAGCAGCCGCTCCGGGGATGGCTACACCTTC. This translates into CASSRSGDGYTF. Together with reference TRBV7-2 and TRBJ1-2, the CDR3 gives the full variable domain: GAGVSQSPSNKVTEKGKDVELRCDPISGHTALYWYRQSLGQGLEFLIYFQGNSAPDKSGLPSDRFSAERTGGSVSTLTIQRTQQEDSAVYLCASSRSGDGYTFGSGTRLTVV.

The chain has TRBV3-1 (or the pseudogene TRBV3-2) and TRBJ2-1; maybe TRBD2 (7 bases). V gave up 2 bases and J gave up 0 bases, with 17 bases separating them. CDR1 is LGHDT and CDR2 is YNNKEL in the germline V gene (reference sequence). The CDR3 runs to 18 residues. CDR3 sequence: CASSQTSYGGLSYNEQFF. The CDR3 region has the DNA TGTGCCAGCAGCCAAACCTCCTACGGGGGGCTCTCCTACAATGAGCAGTTCTTC.

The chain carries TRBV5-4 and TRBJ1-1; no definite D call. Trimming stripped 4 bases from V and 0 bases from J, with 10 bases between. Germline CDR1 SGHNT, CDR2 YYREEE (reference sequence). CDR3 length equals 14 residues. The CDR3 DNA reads TGTGCCAGCAGCAGAAGCCAGGTGAACACTGAAGCTTTCTTT. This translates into CASSRSQVNTEAFF.